These 29 T cell receptor beta chains were sequenced from one sample in a study of shared clonotypes between healthy human individuals (TCRdb year 2020). Libraries were constructed by the immunoSEQ multiplex PCR assay. TCRdb provides this immuneACCESS table in a form limited to in-frame rearrangements. Some clones are lacking; in checked studies, under half of them reflect an unresolved V gene, and why the rest are absent is not known. The sample table contains millions of clones; only one count was recorded for approximately 94% of them. Jointly, the top ten make up 1.5% to 2% of the sample. For the CD8 naive samples, CD45RO-negative cells were positively selected for CCR7, yielding a CD45RA+CCR7+ population from which TemRA cells were excluded. The sequenced material came from naive CD8+ T cells from PBMCs. Sample cell subset or site, as interpreted from the label and publication: CD45RA+CCR7+. Receptors originate from a man in his late teens or twenties in good health. Some clones in this sample may be carry-over from other donors' samples.

This CDR3 reads CASSYSAGERGQPQHF. The DNA of the CDR3 is TGTGCCAGCAGTTACTCGGCCGGGGAGCGAGGACAGCCCCAGCATTTT. The V and J genes are TRBV6-5 and TRBJ1-5; D unresolved. V was cut by 0 bases and J by 7 bases, with 16 bases left in between. The CDR3 loop spans 16 amino acids. The germline gives CDR1 MNHEY, CDR2 SVGAGI.

The CDR3 loop is CASSLGVAGALETQYF. The CDR3 region has the DNA TGTGCCAGCAGCCTCGGGGTAGCGGGAGCTTTAGAGACCCAGTACTTC. The rearrangement links TRBV6-6 to TRBJ2-5; 9 bases align to TRBD2. Germline assignment: CDR1 MNHNY and CDR2 SVGAGI (reference sequence). V shed 6 bases, J shed 4 bases, and the junction held 12 bases outside the gene matches. The CDR3 is made up of 16 amino acids.

The chain is built from TRBV29-1 and TRBJ2-4; a possible D gene is TRBD1 (5 bases). CDR3 length: 16 residues. The germline gives CDR1 SQVTM, CDR2 ANQGSEA. V dropped 8 bases and J dropped 0 bases, with 20 bases sitting between them. The CDR3 DNA reads as TGCAGCCCTAACGGAGACAGAACCAGAGCCAAAAACATTCAGTACTTC. Encoded protein: CSPNGDRTRAKNIQYF.

In its sample, this clone was seen once. This rearrangement joins TRBV10-2 to TRBJ1-1; 8 bases fit TRBD1. V shed 7 bases and J 5 bases; nucleotides not matched to a gene: 6. Germline V gives CDR1 WSHSY, CDR2 SAAADI. This CDR3 spans 13 amino acids. This CDR3 is CASKQGANTEAFF. In DNA, the CDR3 is TGCGCCAGCAAGCAGGGGGCTAATACTGAAGCTTTCTTT.

J is TRBJ2-2 and V is TRBV7-8, with 7 bases matching TRBD1. Germline values: CDR1 SGHVS, CDR2 FQNEAQ. The CDR3 is 16 amino acids. Losses at the gene ends were 4 bases for V and 1 base for J; bases not matched to a gene: 6. The DNA of the CDR3 is TGTGCCAGCAGCTCGACCGGGACAGTGAACACCGGGGAGCTGTTTTTT. It yields the protein CASSSTGTVNTGELFF.

This clone was picked up a small number of times. The CDR3 DNA is TGTGCCAGCAGTCCCCCTAGGACAGGGCACTACAATGAGCAGTTCTTC. Translating gives CASSPPRTGHYNEQFF. This chain connects TRBV27 to TRBJ2-1, with TRBD1 matching over 8 bases. Germline-derived CDR1 and CDR2 are MNHEY and SMNVEV (reference sequence). This CDR3 is built from 16 residues. The junction had 9 bases not matched to a gene; V was cut back by 5 bases and J by 3 bases.

Concerning this clone itself: The same CDR3 also results from other DNA sequences found in this sample. The chain couples TRBV11-2 to TRBJ2-3; D is ambiguous. Trimming pared 3 bases from V and 4 bases from J, leaving 8 bases between. In germline, CDR1 is SGHAT, CDR2 FQNNGV. The CDR3 is 13 amino acids. The CDR3 protein is CASSLVLPDTQYF. CDR3 bases: TGTGCCAGCAGCTTGGTGTTGCCAGATACGCAGTATTTT.

The V call is TRBV11-2, the J call TRBJ2-3; 9 bases agree with TRBD1. Per the germline V gene, CDR1 is SGHAT and CDR2 is FQNNGV. The CDR3 is 16 residues long. The ends lost 4 bases at V and 4 bases at J; junction bases unmatched: 9. CDR3 DNA: TGTGCCAGCAGCTCGAGGGGAGGACAGGGGCCAGATACGCAGTATTTT. Its translation: CASSSRGGQGPDTQYF.

The chain joins TRBV27 to TRBJ1-5, with D possibly TRBD1 on 6 matching bases. V lost 8 bases and J 4 bases, leaving 9 bases between the germline ends. The CDR3 spans 12 residues. Germline V lookup: CDR1 MNHEY, CDR2 SMNVEV (reference sequence). The CDR3 DNA is TGTGCCAGCGGAGGACAGAATCAGCCCCAGCATTTT. Encoded protein: CASGGQNQPQHF.

The chain has TRBV4-3 and TRBJ2-2, with D tentatively TRBD1 (5 bases). From germline, CDR1 is LGHNA and CDR2 YSLEER. The CDR3 is 15 residues long. Trimming left V 2 bases short and J 4 bases short, with 11 bases between. The CDR3 loop is CASSQIRRATGELFF. As DNA, the CDR3 is TGCGCCAGCAGCCAAATACGCAGGGCCACCGGGGAGCTGTTTTTT.

The chain employs TRBV7-2 and TRBJ2-5; 7 bases map to TRBD1. With V trimmed by 0 bases and J by 2 bases, 12 bases remained unmatched. The CDR3 totals 18 residues. CDR1 and CDR2 from the germline V gene are SGHTA and FQGNSA. CDR3 loop: CASSLATVGTVDQETQYF. DNA of the CDR3: TGTGCCAGCAGCTTAGCCACCGTCGGGACAGTCGATCAAGAGACCCAGTACTTC.

The chain joins TRBV27 to TRBJ2-1; D unclear. Trimming shortened V by 3 bases and J by 7 bases, and 16 bases separated the two germline ends. This CDR3 is built from 15 residues. Germline CDR1 and CDR2: MNHEY and SMNVEV (reference sequence). The CDR3 reads CASSFGTPLWNEQFF. The CDR3 region has the DNA TGTGCCAGCAGTTTCGGTACCCCTCTGTGGAATGAGCAGTTCTTC.

For the CDR3, the DNA is TGTGCCAGCCGGGGGGGAGGTGGCTACACCTTC. This translates into CASRGGGGYTF. This chain connects TRBV7-2 to TRBJ1-2, with D tentatively TRBD1 (5 bases). This CDR3 is 11 amino acids long. Trimming took off 8 bases at V and 7 bases at J, with 11 bases between the two ends. Germline values: CDR1 SGHTA, CDR2 FQGNSA.

The chain carries TRBV4-1 and TRBJ1-2, with D possibly TRBD1 on 5 matching bases. Germline V gives CDR1 MGHRA, CDR2 YSYEKL. The CDR3 is 16 residues long. Trimming took 4 bases from V and 1 from J, leaving 16 bases between them. The CDR3 DNA follows: TGCGCCAGCAGCCTTGCAGGGACGGATGATAACTATGGCTACACCTTC. It translates to CASSLAGTDDNYGYTF.

V is TRBV27 and J is TRBJ2-7; weak D call: TRBD2 (5 bases). The germline V gene has CDR1 MNHEY and CDR2 SMNVEV (reference sequence). The CDR3 has 13 residues. Between the trimmed V and J ends, which lost 6 bases and 2 bases, there was a span of 11 bases. The CDR3, as DNA: TGTGCCAGCAGAGGAGGACGCCCCTACGAGCAGTACTTC. Amino acid sequence: CASRGGRPYEQYF.

This chain joins TRBV28 and TRBJ2-1, with D uncertain. Germline values: CDR1 MDHEN, CDR2 SYDVKM. The length of the CDR3 is 13 residues. V lost 7 bases to trimming and J lost 8 bases, with 15 bases between them. As DNA, the CDR3 is TGTGCCAGCACCACCTGGCCTGGGGATGAGCAGTTCTTC. Its translation: CASTTWPGDEQFF.

The V gene is TRBV7-9, the J gene TRBJ2-7; D gene uncertain. V was trimmed by 5 bases and J by 4 bases, leaving 12 bases between them. Germline V gives CDR1 SEHNR, CDR2 FQNEAQ (reference sequence). CDR3 length: 13 amino acids. The CDR3 loop is CASSPNLGYEQYF. The CDR3 DNA sequence: TGTGCCAGCAGCCCAAATCTGGGATACGAGCAGTACTTC.

This clone showed up just once. This chain joins TRBV23-1 and TRBJ2-1; 9 bases are a match to TRBD1. TRBV23-1 is an ORF, with its function uncertain. Unmatched junction bases numbered 4, after V lost 0 bases and J lost 4 bases. The CDR3 is made up of 16 amino acids. The chain's CDR3 is CASSQSRDREYNEQFF. For the CDR3, the DNA is TGCGCCAGCAGTCAATCGAGGGACAGGGAATACAATGAGCAGTTCTTC.

This clone is a singleton in its sample. The gene calls are TRBV28 and TRBJ2-1, with TRBD2 identical over 9 bases. This CDR3 spans 16 amino acids. Germline loops: CDR1 MDHEN, CDR2 SYDVKM. With 6 bases clipped from V and 5 bases from J, the junction kept 11 bases outside the gene matches. The CDR3 region is CASSPPGTSFNNEQFF. The DNA of the CDR3 is TGTGCCAGCAGCCCGCCCGGGACTAGCTTCAACAATGAGCAGTTCTTC.

The V call is TRBV4-3, the J call TRBJ2-1; D is unresolved. Per the germline V gene, CDR1 is LGHNA and CDR2 is YSLEER. The CDR3 totals 15 residues. The ends were cut back, 0 bases at V and 10 bases at J, with 16 bases in the middle. CDR3 DNA: TGCGCCAGCAGCCAAGATGGAACTTCCTGGGGAGAGCAGTTCTTC. This encodes CASSQDGTSWGEQFF.

V usage is TRBV19 and J usage is TRBJ2-7; D possibly uses TRBD1 or TRBD2 (5 bases each). The V and J ends lost 6 bases and 6 bases respectively, with 18 bases between them. Germline V gene lookup returns CDR1 LNHDA and CDR2 SQIVND (reference sequence). This CDR3 region has 14 residues. CDR3 DNA sequence: TGTGCCAGTAGAACCCGGGACGGCCCCCTCGAGCAGTACTTC. Translating it yields CASRTRDGPLEQYF.

This sequence joins TRBV28 and TRBJ2-2; 10 bases are a match to TRBD2. There are 14 residues in the CDR3. Germline CDR1 MDHEN, CDR2 SYDVKM. V was clipped by 6 bases and J by 7 bases; unmatched bases: 5. The CDR3 bases are TGTGCCAGCAGACGGACTAGCGGTTTCGGGGAGCTGTTTTTT. Protein: CASRRTSGFGELFF.

Note on this clone: Other DNA sequences from this sample encode an identical CDR3 as well. The rearrangement joins TRBV27 to TRBJ2-7; D uncertain. Germline V gene lookup returns CDR1 MNHEY and CDR2 SMNVEV (reference sequence). This CDR3 is 13 amino acids long. V gave up 0 bases and J gave up 2 bases, with 5 bases separating them. CDR3 sequence (DNA): TGTGCCAGCAGTTTATCGGGCCCCTACGAGCAGTACTTC. The encoded protein is CASSLSGPYEQYF.

This clone has only one observation. The V and J genes are TRBV2 and TRBJ2-5; TRBD2 is a possible D gene (5 bases). The CDR3 runs to 15 residues. Per the germline V gene, CDR1 is SNHLY and CDR2 is FYNNEI. V was clipped by 8 bases and J by 2 bases, with 18 bases between them. As DNA, the CDR3 is TGTGCCAGCTTCCTGGGGTGGAGAGGGCAAGAGACCCAGTACTTC. This encodes CASFLGWRGQETQYF.

V usage is TRBV6-5 and J usage is TRBJ1-2; D remains ambiguous. Germline CDR1 is MNHEY and CDR2 is SVGAGI. CDR3 size: 11 residues. Trimming stripped 8 bases from V and 4 bases from J, with 8 bases between. The CDR3 sequence is CASRGSYGYTF. In DNA form, the CDR3 reads TGTGCCAGCCGGGGAAGCTATGGCTACACCTTC.

The V and J genes are TRBV10-3 and TRBJ2-7; 8 bases map to TRBD2. Trimming cost V 2 bases and J 2 bases; bases outside gene matches: 11. From germline, CDR1 is ENHRY and CDR2 SYGVKD. This CDR3 has 17 amino acids. CDR3 amino acids: CAISETLQGLGAYEQYF. The CDR3, as DNA: TGTGCCATCAGTGAGACCCTCCAGGGACTAGGCGCCTACGAGCAGTACTTC.

V and J are TRBV7-8 and TRBJ1-1, with D perhaps TRBD1 (5 bases). This CDR3 region has 14 residues. In germline, CDR1 is SGHVS, CDR2 FQNEAQ. Trimming shortened V by 5 bases and J by 0 bases, and 10 bases separated the two germline ends. CDR3 sequence (DNA): TGTGCCAGCAGCCCCTACAGGATGAACACTGAAGCTTTCTTT. It specifies CASSPYRMNTEAFF.

The rearrangement uses TRBV27 and TRBJ2-2; 7 nucleotides line up with TRBD1. This CDR3 contains 17 residues. The ends lost 5 bases at V and 7 bases at J; junction bases unmatched: 16. The germline CDR1 and CDR2 sequences are MNHEY and SMNVEV (reference sequence). The CDR3 sequence is CASSPSPRDSFYGELFF. DNA of the CDR3: TGTGCCAGCAGTCCCTCCCCCCGGGACAGCTTTTACGGGGAGCTGTTTTTT.

The chain employs TRBV27 and TRBJ2-1; 7 bases map to TRBD2. The V segment lost 5 bases and the J segment 4 bases; nucleotides outside the gene matches: 11. In germline, CDR1 is MNHEY, CDR2 SMNVEV (reference sequence). This CDR3 comprises 16 residues. CDR3 nucleotides: TGTGCCAGCAGTCGGGGCCCCGGGACTACATACAATGAGCAGTTCTTC. This encodes CASSRGPGTTYNEQFF.